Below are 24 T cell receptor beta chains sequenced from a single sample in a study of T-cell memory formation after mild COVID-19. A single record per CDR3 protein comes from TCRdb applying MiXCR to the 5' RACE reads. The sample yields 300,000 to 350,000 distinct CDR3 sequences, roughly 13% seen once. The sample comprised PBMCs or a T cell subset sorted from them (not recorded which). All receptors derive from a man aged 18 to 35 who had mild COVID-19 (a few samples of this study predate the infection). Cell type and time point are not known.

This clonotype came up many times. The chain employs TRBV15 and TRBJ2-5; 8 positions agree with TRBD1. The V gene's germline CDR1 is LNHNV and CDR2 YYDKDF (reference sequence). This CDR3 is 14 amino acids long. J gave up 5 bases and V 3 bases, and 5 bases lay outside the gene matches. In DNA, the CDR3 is TGTGCCACCAGCAGCCAGGGGGCCGATGAGACCCAGTACTTC. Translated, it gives CATSSQGADETQYF.

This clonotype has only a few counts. Here the CDR3 reads CASSETATSYSPLHF. The CDR3 region has the DNA TGTGCCAGCAGTGAAACGGCGACGTCCTATTCACCCCTCCACTTT. The chain has TRBV6-1 and TRBJ1-6; no firm D call. This CDR3 spans 15 amino acids. Germline lookup yields CDR1 MNHNS and CDR2 SASEGT. Trimming stripped 2 bases from V and 8 bases from J, with 13 bases between.

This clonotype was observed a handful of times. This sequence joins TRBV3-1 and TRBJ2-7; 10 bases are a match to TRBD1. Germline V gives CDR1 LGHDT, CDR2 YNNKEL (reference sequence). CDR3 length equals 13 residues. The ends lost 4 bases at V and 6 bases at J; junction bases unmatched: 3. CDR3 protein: CASSPRDRGEQYV. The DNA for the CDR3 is TGTGCCAGCAGCCCCCGGGACAGGGGCGAGCAGTACGTC.

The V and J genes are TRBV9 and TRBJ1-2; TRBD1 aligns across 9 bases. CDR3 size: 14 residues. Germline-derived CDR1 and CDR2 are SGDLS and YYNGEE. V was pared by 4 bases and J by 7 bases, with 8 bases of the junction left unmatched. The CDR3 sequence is CASSNRDREGGYTF. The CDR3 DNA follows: TGTGCCAGCAGCAACCGGGACAGGGAGGGTGGCTACACCTTC.

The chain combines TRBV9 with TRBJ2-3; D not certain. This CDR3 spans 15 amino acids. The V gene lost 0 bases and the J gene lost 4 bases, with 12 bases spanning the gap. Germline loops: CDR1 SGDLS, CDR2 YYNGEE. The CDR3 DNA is TGTGCCAGCAGCGTAGGTCCCCTGTTCGCAGATACGCAGTATTTT. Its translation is CASSVGPLFADTQYF.

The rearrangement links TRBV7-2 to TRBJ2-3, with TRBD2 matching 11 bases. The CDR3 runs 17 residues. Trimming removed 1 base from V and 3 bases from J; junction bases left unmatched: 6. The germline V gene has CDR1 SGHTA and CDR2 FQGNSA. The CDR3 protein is CASSLVSGGARTDTQYF. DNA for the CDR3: TGTGCCAGCAGCTTAGTTAGCGGGGGGGCCCGGACAGATACGCAGTATTTT.

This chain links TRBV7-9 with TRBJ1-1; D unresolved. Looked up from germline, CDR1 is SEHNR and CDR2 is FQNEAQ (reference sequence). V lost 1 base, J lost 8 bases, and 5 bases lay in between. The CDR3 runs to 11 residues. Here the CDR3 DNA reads TGTGCCAGCAGCTTAGGTTGGGAAGCTTTCTTT. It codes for CASSLGWEAFF.

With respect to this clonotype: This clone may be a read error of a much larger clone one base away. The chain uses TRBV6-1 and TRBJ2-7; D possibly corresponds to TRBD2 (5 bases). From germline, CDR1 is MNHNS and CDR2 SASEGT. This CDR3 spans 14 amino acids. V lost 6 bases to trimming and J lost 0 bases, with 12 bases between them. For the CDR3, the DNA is TGTGCCAGCAGGTTCTCGGGGAGCTCCTACGAGCAGTACTTC. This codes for CASRFSGSSYEQYF.

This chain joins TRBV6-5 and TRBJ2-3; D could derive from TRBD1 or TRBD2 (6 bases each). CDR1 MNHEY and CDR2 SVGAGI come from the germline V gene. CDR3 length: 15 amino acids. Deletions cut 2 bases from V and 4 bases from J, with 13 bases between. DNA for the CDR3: TGTGCCAGCAGTTACCAGTGGGGGGCCGCAGATACGCAGTATTTT. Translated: CASSYQWGAADTQYF.

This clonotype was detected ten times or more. The CDR3 nucleotides are TGTGCCAGCAGTTACCGGGACAACACTGAAGCTTTCTTT. Protein product: CASSYRDNTEAFF. The V call is TRBV6-2 or TRBV6-3, the J call TRBJ1-1; D is perhaps TRBD1 (5 bases). V shed 2 bases and J shed 2 bases, with 6 bases lying between them. The germline V gene has CDR1 MNHEY and CDR2 SVGEGT. The CDR3 consists of 13 residues.

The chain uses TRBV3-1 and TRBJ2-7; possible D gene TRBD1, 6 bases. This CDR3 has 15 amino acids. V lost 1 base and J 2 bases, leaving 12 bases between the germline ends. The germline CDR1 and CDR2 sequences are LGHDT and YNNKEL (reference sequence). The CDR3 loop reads CASSQVLGTPYEQYV. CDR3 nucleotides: TGTGCCAGCAGCCAAGTTCTCGGGACACCCTACGAGCAGTACGTC.

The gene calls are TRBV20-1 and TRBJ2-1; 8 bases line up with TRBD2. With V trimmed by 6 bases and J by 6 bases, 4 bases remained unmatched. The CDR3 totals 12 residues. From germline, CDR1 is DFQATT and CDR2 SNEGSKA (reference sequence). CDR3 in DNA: TGCAGTGCGGCGGGGGGCCGCAATGAGCAGTTCTTC. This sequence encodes CSAAGGRNEQFF.

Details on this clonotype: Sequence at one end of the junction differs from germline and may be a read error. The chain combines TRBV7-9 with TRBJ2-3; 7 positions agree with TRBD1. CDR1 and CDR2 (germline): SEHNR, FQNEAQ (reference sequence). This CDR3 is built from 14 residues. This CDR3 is CASIPTGEEDKQYF. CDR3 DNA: TGTGCCAGCATCCCAACAGGGGAAGAAGATAAGCAGTATTTT. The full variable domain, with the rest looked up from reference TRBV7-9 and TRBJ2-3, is DTGVSQNPRHKITKRGQNVTFRCDPISEHNRLYWYRQTLGQGPEFLTYFQNEAQLEKSRLLSDRFSAERPKGSFSTLEIQRTEQGDSAMYLCASIPTGEEDKQYFGPGTRLTVL.

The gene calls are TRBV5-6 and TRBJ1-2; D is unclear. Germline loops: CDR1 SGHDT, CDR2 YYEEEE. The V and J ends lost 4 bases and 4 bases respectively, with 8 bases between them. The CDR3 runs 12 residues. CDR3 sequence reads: CASSPNFYGYTF. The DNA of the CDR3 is TGTGCCAGCAGCCCTAACTTCTATGGCTACACCTTC. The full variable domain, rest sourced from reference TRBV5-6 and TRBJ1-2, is DAGVTQSPTHLIKTRGQQVTLRCSPKSGHDTVSWYQQALGQGPQFIFQYYEEEERQRGNFPDRFSGHQFPNYSSELNVNALLLGDSALYLCASSPNFYGYTFGSGTRLTVV.

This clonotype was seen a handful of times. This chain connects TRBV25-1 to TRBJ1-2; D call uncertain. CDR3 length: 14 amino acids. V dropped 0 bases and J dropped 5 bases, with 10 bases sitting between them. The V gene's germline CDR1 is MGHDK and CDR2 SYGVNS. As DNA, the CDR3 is TGTGCCAGCAGTGAATATGAGGGATGGTATGGCTACACCTTC. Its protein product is CASSEYEGWYGYTF.

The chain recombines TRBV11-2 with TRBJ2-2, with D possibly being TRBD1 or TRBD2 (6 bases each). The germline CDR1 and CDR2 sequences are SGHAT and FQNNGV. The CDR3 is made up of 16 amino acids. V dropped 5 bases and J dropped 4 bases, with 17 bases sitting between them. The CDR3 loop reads CASSPLSGATTGELFF. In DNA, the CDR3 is TGTGCCAGCAGCCCCTTGTCGGGGGCCACCACCGGGGAGCTGTTTTTT.

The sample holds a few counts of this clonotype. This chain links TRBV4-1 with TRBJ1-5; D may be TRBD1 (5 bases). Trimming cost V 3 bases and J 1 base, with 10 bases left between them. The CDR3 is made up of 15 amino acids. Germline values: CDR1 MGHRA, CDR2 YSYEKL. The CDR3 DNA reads TGCGCCAGCAGCCACAGGGTAAGCAGCAATCAGCCCCAGCATTTT. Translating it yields CASSHRVSSNQPQHF.

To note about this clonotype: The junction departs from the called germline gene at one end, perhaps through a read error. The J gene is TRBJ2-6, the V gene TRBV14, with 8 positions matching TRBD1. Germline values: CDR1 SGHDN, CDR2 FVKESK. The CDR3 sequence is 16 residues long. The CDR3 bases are TGTGCCAGCAGCAGGACAGGGCACTCTGGGGCCAACGTCCTGAATTTC. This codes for CASSRTGHSGANVLNF.

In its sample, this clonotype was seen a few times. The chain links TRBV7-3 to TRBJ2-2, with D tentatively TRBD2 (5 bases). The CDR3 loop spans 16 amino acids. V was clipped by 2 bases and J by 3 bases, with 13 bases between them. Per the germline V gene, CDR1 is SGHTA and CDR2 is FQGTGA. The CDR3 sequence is CASSLSLASDTGELFF. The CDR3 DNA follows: TGTGCCAGCAGCTTATCATTAGCGAGCGACACCGGGGAGCTGTTTTTT.

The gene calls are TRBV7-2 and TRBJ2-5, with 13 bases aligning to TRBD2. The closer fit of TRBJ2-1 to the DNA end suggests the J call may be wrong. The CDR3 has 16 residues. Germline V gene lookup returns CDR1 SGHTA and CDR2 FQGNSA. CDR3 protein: CASSLWRTSGSGEQFF. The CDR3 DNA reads TGTGCCAGCAGCTTATGGCGGACTAGCGGGAGTGGTGAGCAGTTCTTC.

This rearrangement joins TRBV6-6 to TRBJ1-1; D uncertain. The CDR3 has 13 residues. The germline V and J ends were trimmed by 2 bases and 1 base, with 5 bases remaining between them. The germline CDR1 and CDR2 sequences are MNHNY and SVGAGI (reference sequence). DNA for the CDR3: TGTGCCAGCAGTTACGAGAGGAACACTGAAGCTTTCTTT. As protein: CASSYERNTEAFF.

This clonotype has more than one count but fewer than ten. The CDR3 sequence: CASSLGLSGYGYTF. CDR3 coding DNA: TGTGCCAGCAGCTTAGGGTTGAGTGGCTATGGCTACACCTTC. This chain joins TRBV7-2 and TRBJ1-2; D gene ambiguous. Trimming removed 1 base from V and 4 bases from J, with 10 bases in between. CDR1 is SGHTA and CDR2 is FQGNSA in the germline V gene. CDR3 length: 14 residues.

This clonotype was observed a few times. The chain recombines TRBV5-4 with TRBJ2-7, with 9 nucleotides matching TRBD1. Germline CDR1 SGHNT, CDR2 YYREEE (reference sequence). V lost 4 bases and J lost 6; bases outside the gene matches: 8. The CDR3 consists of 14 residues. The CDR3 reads CASSPTGGRPEQYF. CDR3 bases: TGTGCCAGCAGCCCTACAGGGGGCAGGCCCGAGCAGTACTTC.

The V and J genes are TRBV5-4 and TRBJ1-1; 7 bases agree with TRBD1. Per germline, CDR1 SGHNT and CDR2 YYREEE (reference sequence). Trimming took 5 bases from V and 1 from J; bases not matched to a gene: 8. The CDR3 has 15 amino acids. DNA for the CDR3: TGTGCCAGCAGAGATCCTCAGGGGGGGAACACTGAAGCTTTCTTT. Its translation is CASRDPQGGNTEAFF.